This T cell receptor beta chain was sequenced during a study of cytomegalovirus exposure and HLA in healthy donors. Both 60 Vbeta primers and 13 Jbeta primers went into the PCR. The assay was immunoSEQ multiplex PCR, and TCRdb's table has in-frame clones only and misses some. The sample holds 180,000 or so clones, 9.5% seen once. With respect to this clone: Antigen unknown.

Overall study results and limits: Clonal expansion was found to be greater in HLA-associated TCR beta chains than in equally common others in a later analysis. Productive status was seen about 87% or about 30% of the time for most TCR beta V segments in an earlier analysis.

The sequenced material came from PBMCs. The clonotype comes from a woman in her twenties or thirties in good health and CMV-seropositive.

This CDR3 is CASSYSSGSAAFF. The CDR3 DNA follows: TGTGCCAGCAGTTACTCGAGCGGGTCGGCAGCTTTCTTT. V and J are TRBV6-5 and TRBJ1-1; D gene ambiguous. Trimming shortened V by 0 bases and J by 10 bases, and 12 bases separated the two germline ends. Per the germline V gene, CDR1 is MNHEY and CDR2 is SVGAGI. This CDR3 is 13 amino acids long.